Below, 17 T cell receptor beta chains from the same sample are listed, as sequenced in a study of shared clonotypes between healthy human individuals. Produced via immunoSEQ multiplex PCR; TCRdb's table is partial and in-frame only. The sample carries about 670,000 clones, about three quarters recorded once. Sequenced input: memory CD4+ T cells sorted from blood. Stated subset: CD45RA-negative fraction. The receptor set was obtained from a woman in her 30s in good health.

With respect to this clone: The same CDR3 arises from other DNA sequences in this sample as well. The chain joins TRBV6-5 to TRBJ1-1, with D possibly being TRBD1 (5 bases). Germline V gene lookup returns CDR1 MNHEY and CDR2 SVGAGI. V was cut by 8 bases and J by 0 bases, with 10 bases left in between. This CDR3 is 13 amino acids long. The CDR3 nucleotides are TGTGCCAGCTATCGGGGCATGAACACTGAAGCTTTCTTT. This sequence encodes CASYRGMNTEAFF.

This clone has only a few counts. The identical CDR3 is also encoded by other nucleotide sequences in the sample. The V call is TRBV20-1, the J call TRBJ1-2; D not resolved. Trimming pared 2 bases from V and 4 bases from J, leaving 2 bases between. This CDR3 has 10 residues. The V gene's germline CDR1 is DFQATT and CDR2 SNEGSKA (reference sequence). The CDR3 DNA is TGCAGTGCTAGACTCTATGGCTACACCTTC. Protein: CSARLYGYTF.

V is TRBV27 and J is TRBJ1-2, with D tentatively TRBD1 (6 bases). Trimming stripped 8 bases from V and 8 bases from J, with 21 bases between. The CDR3 is 14 amino acids. The germline gives CDR1 MNHEY, CDR2 SMNVEV (reference sequence). CDR3: CASRWGGQGSGYTF. In DNA form, the CDR3 reads TGTGCCAGCCGTTGGGGGGGCCAGGGAAGCGGCTACACCTTC.

The chain uses TRBV29-1 and TRBJ2-1, with 14 bases identical to TRBD2. V was clipped by 6 bases and J by 4 bases; unmatched bases: 8. There are 16 residues in the CDR3. From germline, CDR1 is SQVTM and CDR2 ANQGSEA. CDR3 DNA: TGCAGCGTCCCCGGACTAGCGGGAGGTACATACAATGAGCAGTTCTTC. It is translated as CSVPGLAGGTYNEQFF.

The CDR3 here is CASSLAEGGKTYNEQFF. The CDR3 nucleotides read TGCGCCAGCAGCTTGGCGGAAGGGGGGAAGACATACAATGAGCAGTTCTTC. The J gene is TRBJ2-1, the V gene TRBV5-1; D assignment may be TRBD1 or TRBD2 (6 bases each). CDR3 length: 17 residues. Trimming stripped 0 bases from V and 4 bases from J, with 17 bases between. Germline values: CDR1 SGHRS, CDR2 YFSETQ.

This clone was found a few times. The chain couples TRBV6-1 to TRBJ2-2; the D gene is possibly TRBD2 (5 bases). This CDR3 spans 13 amino acids. Germline lookup yields CDR1 MNHNS and CDR2 SASEGT. V was shortened by 2 bases and J by 6 bases, with 7 bases between the two germline ends. In nucleotides, the CDR3 is TGTGCCAGCAGTGAAATGGGAGCCGGGGAGCTGTTTTTT. As protein: CASSEMGAGELFF.

The gene calls are TRBV27 and TRBJ2-5, with D tentatively TRBD1 (6 bases). The tail of the sequence fits TRBJ2-7 better, so the J call may be wrong. The CDR3 is made up of 13 amino acids. Germline CDR1 is MNHEY and CDR2 is SMNVEV (reference sequence). The CDR3 protein is CASSLTGYGEQYF. As DNA, the CDR3 is TGTGCCAGCAGTTTAACAGGGTACGGCGAGCAGTACTTC.

V gene TRBV2 combines with J gene TRBJ2-3; tentatively, D is TRBD2 (6 bases). V shed 6 bases and J shed 0 bases, with 16 bases lying between them. Germline loops: CDR1 SNHLY, CDR2 FYNNEI. This CDR3 has 16 residues. CDR3 DNA sequence: TGTGCCAGCAGGAGAGAACTGACTAGGAGCACAGATACGCAGTATTTT. This gives the protein CASRRELTRSTDTQYF.

CDR3 DNA sequence: TGCAGCGCGGGAGTCGGGGCGGACAATGAGCAGTTCTTC. Translation gives CSAGVGADNEQFF. The rearrangement links TRBV29-1 to TRBJ2-1; D possibly corresponds to TRBD2 (6 bases). Trimming removed 7 bases from V and 5 bases from J, with 15 bases in between. The CDR3 loop spans 13 amino acids. Germline V CDR1 and CDR2: SQVTM, ANQGSEA.

The V and J genes are TRBV2 and TRBJ2-1; 7 bases agree with TRBD2. V shed 3 bases and J 4 bases; nucleotides not matched to a gene: 6. Germline V lookup: CDR1 SNHLY, CDR2 FYNNEI. This CDR3 is built from 15 residues. The CDR3 reads CASSERREPYNEQFF. The CDR3 DNA follows: TGTGCCAGCAGTGAGCGGCGGGAGCCTTACAATGAGCAGTTCTTC.

V is TRBV6-1 and J is TRBJ2-7; D perhaps matches TRBD2 (5 bases). Per the germline V gene, CDR1 is MNHNS and CDR2 is SASEGT. This CDR3 has 13 residues. Between the trimmed V and J ends, which lost 5 bases and 2 bases, there was a span of 10 bases. The CDR3 reads CASSPTGTYEQYF. CDR3 in DNA: TGTGCCAGCAGTCCCACGGGAACCTACGAGCAGTACTTC.

V and J are TRBV9 and TRBJ2-1, with 9 bases matching TRBD1. This CDR3 is 16 amino acids long. Germline CDR1 is SGDLS and CDR2 is YYNGEE. J gave up 6 bases and V 4 bases, and 11 bases lay outside the gene matches. CDR3 in DNA: TGTGCCAGCAGCCCAGCCGGGACAGGGCTACGCAATGAGCAGTTCTTC. Its translation is CASSPAGTGLRNEQFF.

As concerns this clone: A much larger clone lies one base from this, so it may be a read error. The chain couples TRBV5-1 to TRBJ1-3; D is ambiguous. Germline CDR1 reads SGHRS; CDR2 reads YFSETQ. V lost 0 bases and J lost 4, with 5 bases in between. The CDR3 is 13 residues long. The CDR3 region is CASSLDDGNTIYF. As DNA, the CDR3 is TGCGCCAGCAGCTTGGATGACGGAAACACCATATATTTT.

The rearrangement uses TRBV19 and TRBJ2-1, with 9 bases that match TRBD1. In germline, CDR1 is LNHDA, CDR2 SQIVND (reference sequence). Trimming at V came to 4 bases and at J to 5 bases, leaving 6 bases not matched to a gene. The CDR3 is made up of 15 amino acids. In DNA form, the CDR3 reads TGTGCCAGTAGTAGAACCGGGACAGGGCACAATGAGCAGTTCTTC. Its protein is CASSRTGTGHNEQFF.

The table lists this clone with a few counts. The chain couples TRBV27 to TRBJ2-3, with D tentatively TRBD2 (5 bases). Trimming shortened V by 6 bases and J by 8 bases, and 21 bases separated the two germline ends. Germline V lookup: CDR1 MNHEY, CDR2 SMNVEV (reference sequence). CDR3 length: 15 amino acids. For the CDR3, the DNA is TGTGCCAGCAGCCCAGGCCCTAGTTGGAGGATTACGCAGTATTTT. Translated: CASSPGPSWRITQYF.

This clone was detected only once. The chain links TRBV11-2 to TRBJ2-1; 9 nucleotides agree with TRBD2. The CDR3 spans 16 residues. Germline V gene sequence: CDR1 SGHAT, CDR2 FQNNGV. J lost 7 bases, V lost 5 bases, and 12 bases had no gene match. CDR3 protein: CASSSLWTSALNEQFF. The CDR3 DNA reads as TGTGCCAGCAGCAGCCTTTGGACTAGCGCGTTAAATGAGCAGTTCTTC.

The chain employs TRBV15 and TRBJ2-7; 9 bases agree with TRBD1. Germline V gives CDR1 LNHNV, CDR2 YYDKDF (reference sequence). V was pared by 1 base and J by 2 bases, with 3 bases of the junction left unmatched. The CDR3 is 15 residues long. The CDR3: CATSRGDRDTYEQYF. Here the CDR3 DNA reads TGTGCCACCAGCAGAGGGGACAGGGATACCTACGAGCAGTACTTC. The entire variable domain, with the rest obtained from reference TRBV15 and TRBJ2-7, is as follows: DAMVIQNPRYQVTQFGKPVTLSCSQTLNHNVMYWYQQKSSQAPKLLFHYYDKDFNNEADTPDNFQSRRPNTSFCFLDIRSPGLGDTAMYLCATSRGDRDTYEQYFGPGTRLTVT.